Each of the 13 T cell receptor beta chains below was sequenced from the same sample in a study of neurological immune-mediated disorders. TCRdb analysed the 5' RACE reads with MiXCR anew, one entry per CDR3 protein. The profile shows roughly 30,000 distinct CDR3 sequences, approximately 6.6% of them singletons. The sequencing input was PBMCs. These receptors were collected from a woman aged 45-65 years in good health.

This chain links TRBV15 with TRBJ1-1; D gene uncertain. Trimming removed 3 bases from V and 2 bases from J, with 7 bases in between. The germline V gene encodes CDR1 LNHNV and CDR2 YYDKDF (reference sequence). The CDR3 sequence is 13 residues long. The CDR3 protein is CATSSLDNTEAFF. The CDR3 bases are TGTGCCACCAGCAGTCTGGATAACACTGAAGCTTTCTTT. The full variable domain, in which reference TRBV15 and TRBJ1-1 provide the parts outside the CDR3, is DAMVIQNPRYQVTQFGKPVTLSCSQTLNHNVMYWYQQKSSQAPKLLFHYYDKDFNNEADTPDNFQSRRPNTSFCFLDIRSPGLGDTAMYLCATSSLDNTEAFFGQGTRLTVV.

The chain recombines TRBV6-1 with TRBJ1-1; 8 bases are a match to TRBD1. V lost 9 bases and J lost 5; bases outside the gene matches: 5. CDR1 and CDR2 (germline): MNHNS, SASEGT. The CDR3 is 12 residues long. The CDR3 is CASGQGWTEAFF. The CDR3 coding sequence is TGTGCCAGTGGACAGGGATGGACTGAAGCTTTCTTT.

At least ten counts were recorded for this clonotype. This chain links TRBV7-2 with TRBJ2-1; D might be TRBD2 (6 bases). The CDR3 length is 17 residues. Trimming cost V 0 bases and J 9 bases, with 21 bases left between them. Germline V CDR1 and CDR2: SGHTA, FQGNSA. The CDR3 DNA sequence: TGTGCCAGCAGCTTAGCCCCGTTCCGAGGTCAGGAGGGTGAGCAGTTCTTC. Translation gives CASSLAPFRGQEGEQFF.

Within the sample, this clonotype is medium-sized. The gene calls are TRBV24-1 and TRBJ2-3; 10 nucleotides agree with TRBD2. The V segment lost 2 bases and the J segment 6 bases; nucleotides outside the gene matches: 10. The CDR3 length is 17 residues. Germline loops: CDR1 KGHDR, CDR2 SFDVKD. The CDR3 bases are TGTGCCACCAGTGATTCCAGCGGGAGGGCCGGGAGGGATACGCAGTATTTT. Protein sequence: CATSDSSGRAGRDTQYF.

At least ten counts were recorded for this clonotype. The V gene is TRBV20-1, the J gene TRBJ2-1; D is unresolved. The CDR3 loop spans 13 amino acids. V was cut by 0 bases and J by 4 bases, with 7 bases left in between. CDR1 DFQATT and CDR2 SNEGSKA come from the germline V gene (reference sequence). This CDR3 reads CSARDDKYNEQFF. The CDR3 nucleotides read TGCAGTGCTAGAGATGACAAATACAATGAGCAGTTCTTC.

There are many counts of this clonotype. V is TRBV7-2 and J is TRBJ2-1; D remains ambiguous. There are 14 residues in the CDR3. V was shortened by 1 base and J by 7 bases, with 11 bases between the two germline ends. Germline lookup yields CDR1 SGHTA and CDR2 FQGNSA. CDR3 amino acids: CASSLDLAHNEQFF. Written as DNA, the CDR3 is TGTGCCAGCAGCTTAGATTTAGCTCATAATGAGCAGTTCTTC.

This chain joins TRBV9 and TRBJ2-7; 10 bases agree with TRBD2. The junction had 3 bases not matched to a gene; V was cut back by 4 bases and J by 2 bases. CDR3 length: 14 residues. CDR1 SGDLS and CDR2 YYNGEE come from the germline V gene. CDR3 nucleotide sequence: TGTGCCAGCAGCCTAGGGACTAGCGCCTACGAGCAGTACTTC. It yields the protein CASSLGTSAYEQYF.

The rearrangement uses TRBV7-2 and TRBJ2-6; 8 bases align to TRBD2. In germline, CDR1 is SGHTA, CDR2 FQGNSA. V lost 3 bases and J lost 8; bases outside the gene matches: 9. The CDR3 is 16 residues long. This chain's CDR3 is CASSFFMPGGTNVLTF. The DNA of the CDR3 is TGTGCCAGCAGCTTTTTTATGCCGGGAGGGACCAACGTCCTGACTTTC.

This clonotype has at least ten counts. The chain carries TRBV5-1 and TRBJ2-7; D might be TRBD1 (6 bases). Germline-derived CDR1 and CDR2 are SGHRS and YFSETQ. This CDR3 has 16 amino acids. Trimming removed 0 bases from V and 5 bases from J, with 18 bases in between. CDR3 sequence: CASSLEGGAHLNEQYF. DNA of the CDR3: TGCGCCAGCAGCTTGGAAGGGGGTGCCCACCTTAACGAGCAGTACTTC.

This clonotype came up many times. CDR3 coding DNA: TGTGCCAGCAGCGCCCGGGACCCAGAATGGTCACCCCTCCACTTT. It encodes CASSARDPEWSPLHF. V is TRBV7-2 and J is TRBJ1-6; D perhaps matches TRBD1 (5 bases). The germline gives CDR1 SGHTA, CDR2 FQGNSA. The CDR3 contains 15 residues. Trimming took 5 bases from V and 10 from J, leaving 18 bases between them.

This clonotype was counted many times. V gene TRBV18 combines with J gene TRBJ2-3, with a possible D match to TRBD1 (6 bases). The germline CDR1 and CDR2 sequences are KGHSH and LQKENI. Trimming removed 3 bases from V and 3 bases from J, with 10 bases in between. The CDR3 has 14 amino acids. CDR3 DNA: TGTGCCAGCTCACCTAACAGGGCAACAGATACGCAGTATTTT. This codes for CASSPNRATDTQYF.

This clonotype came up many times. The chain couples TRBV7-2 to TRBJ1-2, with D tentatively TRBD1 (5 bases). CDR1 SGHTA and CDR2 FQGNSA come from the germline V gene. The CDR3 is 13 amino acids. V was trimmed by 6 bases and J by 8 bases, leaving 16 bases between them. The CDR3 nucleotides read TGTGCCAGCAGTCTTTACGGGGACGGAGGCTACACCTTC. Amino acids: CASSLYGDGGYTF.

Sample share makes this clonotype medium-sized. The genes are TRBV5-1 and TRBJ2-2; 10 bases match TRBD2. The CDR3 sequence is 16 residues long. Germline V CDR1 and CDR2: SGHRS, YFSETQ. V was clipped by 1 base and J by 0 bases; unmatched bases: 0. As DNA, the CDR3 is TGCGCCAGCAGCTTGACTAGCGGGGCGAACACCGGGGAGCTGTTTTTT. It translates to CASSLTSGANTGELFF.